The present T cell receptor beta chain was sequenced within a study of STAT5B mutations in CD4+ large granular lymphocyte leukemia. Study results and limitations: No patients shared main leukemic clonotypes, though roughly 23% appeared at low frequency elsewhere.

Germline loops: CDR1 SGHTA, CDR2 FQGTGA. The V end was cut by 0 bases, the J end by 7 bases, with 13 bases between. The CDR3 consists of 15 residues. On this clone itself: Its target is not known.

Some clones are missing from TCRdb's copy, which holds only in-frame ones; the method was immunoSEQ multiplex PCR. The table includes some 23,000 clones, 74% detected once. J is TRBJ2-1 and V is TRBV7-3, with D unclear. Source material: CD4+ T cells from blood buffy coats. This receptor was obtained from a human donor in good health. The CDR3 region is CASSLTLTPRNEQFF. The CDR3 DNA reads as TGTGCCAGCAGCTTAACCCTAACCCCGAGGAATGAGCAGTTCTTC.